This T cell receptor (beta chain) derives from a study of T cells in Graves' hyperthyroidism and ophthalmopathy (dated by TCRdb to about 2019). Notes on the research overall: Peripheral blood was sampled at the time of initial diagnosis, prior to any treatment. A discovery cohort of about a hundred patients, 43 with Graves' ophthalmopathy and under 60 with stable Graves' hyperthyroidism, was used to find distinguishing TCR V-J signatures. Prospective prediction of ophthalmopathy was tested in an independent validation cohort of some 19 hyperthyroidism patients and some 17 patients who later progressed to ophthalmopathy. The roughly 94 discovery patients were randomly divided into training and test sets at a 7:3 ratio. Thyroid tissue and blood T-cell repertoires from roughly six Graves' hyperthyroidism patients were also compared in the study. Following sampling, methimazole starting at 30 mg daily was given to hyperthyroidism patients, and high-dose intravenous methylprednisolone was given to ophthalmopathy patients. The paper describes TCR Vbeta CDR3 sequencing of around 140 peripheral blood samples, made up of some 42 ophthalmopathy patients, around 73 hyperthyroidism patients and roughly 17 progressor patients. Points the paper makes about the study in general: In cross-validation, a model built on a 13 V-J signature told ophthalmopathy apart from stable hyperthyroidism with approximately 90% sensitivity and approximately 81% specificity, and in testing the same model reached 80%/75%. Sample size was not statistically predetermined, and investigators were not blinded to group allocation. Blood samples also contained most of the expanded thyroid clonotypes (frequency above 0.001), which suggests that blood repertoires may reflect thyroid immune responses. During validation, the model predicted progression to ophthalmopathy a median of about 5.9 months ahead of onset, with almost 71% sensitivity and 72% to 80% specificity.

In the ophthalmopathy patients, disease was moderately to severely active, with a Clinical Activity Score of 3 or more, a NOSPECS grade of 4 or more, and a duration of less than 3 months. Any patient with an uncontrolled infection, another autoimmune disease, pregnancy or lactation was excluded. Diagnoses relied on clinical symptoms, serum thyroxine and TRAb, thyroid ultrasound and orbital computed tomography. PBMCs were separated from roughly 10 ml of fresh peripheral blood using Ficoll-Paque density gradient centrifugation. Total RNA was extracted with Trizol reagent, and quality was checked on an Agilent 2100 Bioanalyzer. This clonotype occurred many times. Its antigen is still unknown. Base qualities are missing; no much larger clone stands one base away. The germline V gene sets CDR1 to MNHEY and CDR2 to SVGEGT. Counted from cysteine to phenylalanine, this CDR3 has 13 amino acids. The entry retains the CDR3 DNA only, 39 bases that are in frame from base 1. A distance of 11 bases separates the germline ends of V and J, which lose 7 bases and 1 base respectively.

TCR beta CDR3 regions were amplified from RNA transcripts. The first round of RT-PCR for the TCR CDR3 was performed with the HTBI primer set and the Qiagen OneStep RT-PCR kit. Libraries were constructed in a second round of multiplex PCR, after which size selection and purification were performed. Sequencing of the libraries was done on an Illumina HiSeq2000 using paired-end 100 bp reads. On the authors' methods: SOAPnuke was used to process the raw data, with reads discarded if the reads contained adapters or uncalled bases, had a mean Phred below 15, or lacked an exact constant-primer or identifier match. COPE v1.2.5 was used to merge the high-quality paired reads, and each unique nucleotide sequence was defined as a clonotype. Clonotypes were aligned to IMGT TRBV, TRBD and TRBJ reference segments using MiTCR v1.1. The analysis was restricted to V-J combinations with a frequency above 0.0001, which together covered about 99% of the repertoires. A TCS score was defined as the ratio of F50 (clonal expansion) to E x V (chaos), with BLOSUM62-based TCRdist applied between CDR3 peptides within each V-J. Welch's t-statistics and random forest reduced 514 V-J features to 10 to 15, which were used in a naive Bayes classifier (R e1071). Thyroid-blood repertoire similarity was quantified with the Morisita-Horn index. The raw public reads went through TCRdb reprocessing: fastp at Q25, MiXCR clone calling, in-frame beta chains kept. Duplicate CDR3 protein sequences are folded into a single record with the most common DNA and genes. V and J calls and clone size were set by TCRdb, not the authors. The sample yields hundreds of thousands of distinct CDR3 sequences; roughly 15% were counted once. The ten largest clones capture roughly 4.5% of the sample.

The source of this sequence is a woman aged 35 to 49 with Graves' ophthalmopathy. The source material was blood. The chain links TRBV6-2 or TRBV6-3 with TRBJ2-7; no D gene is confidently identified. CDR3 sequence: CASNRGGSYEQYF. The DNA sequence is as follows: TGTGCCAGCAACCGAGGCGGATCCTACGAGCAGTACTTC.